The 14 T cell receptor beta chains below come from one sample, sequenced in a study of shared clonotypes between healthy human individuals. TCRdb's table, derived via immunoSEQ multiplex PCR, lists solely in-frame clones and lacks some. Of roughly 660,000 clones in the sample, about 90% are singletons; the top ten hold 34%. The sequenced material came from memory CD8+ T cells from PBMCs. As for subset: CD45RO+ cells pooled with CCR7-negative TemRA cells. Receptor source: a man aged 18-30 years in good health. Some clones in this sample may be carry-over from other donors' samples.

The rearrangement joins TRBV10-1 to TRBJ2-6; D gene unclear. V was clipped by 5 bases and J by 5 bases, with 22 bases between them. CDR1 is WNHNN, CDR2 SYGVQD, per germline (reference sequence). This CDR3 is 18 amino acids long. The CDR3 DNA sequence: TGCGCCAGCAGTCGTCAGCAAGATCGCCAAAGTCGGGCCAACGTCCTGACTTTC. Translation gives CASSRQQDRQSRANVLTF.

This rearrangement joins TRBV28 to TRBJ2-1; 9 positions match TRBD1. V dropped 3 bases and J dropped 8; count of bases not matched to a gene: 8. CDR1 is MDHEN, CDR2 SYDVKM, per germline. The CDR3 has 15 residues. CDR3 in amino acids: CASSFYRTGVDEQFF. CDR3 in DNA: TGTGCCAGCAGTTTTTATCGGACAGGGGTCGATGAGCAGTTCTTC.

In nucleotides, the CDR3 is TGTGCCAGCAGCTTAGGACTAGCGGGACCAGATACGCAGTATTTT. This encodes CASSLGLAGPDTQYF. J is TRBJ2-3 and V is TRBV7-8, with 11 bases identical to TRBD2. The CDR3 is made up of 15 amino acids. V dropped 1 base and J dropped 4; count of bases not matched to a gene: 1. Germline V lookup: CDR1 SGHVS, CDR2 FQNEAQ.

The chain couples TRBV9 to TRBJ2-7; D possibly matches TRBD1 or TRBD2 (5 bases each). V gave up 4 bases and J gave up 3 bases, with 11 bases separating them. CDR1 and CDR2 (germline): SGDLS, YYNGEE. The CDR3 totals 13 residues. The CDR3 is CASSTGTYYEQYF. CDR3 DNA: TGTGCCAGCAGCACCGGGACCTACTACGAGCAGTACTTC. Full variable domain (missing parts from reference TRBV9 and TRBJ2-7): DSGVTQTPKHLITATGQRVTLRCSPRSGDLSVYWYQQSLDQGLQFLIQYYNGEERAKGNILERFSAQQFPDLHSELNLSSLELGDSALYFCASSTGTYYEQYFGPGTRLTVT.

This chain joins TRBV6-5 and TRBJ1-1, with D uncertain. CDR3 size: 11 residues. Germline V CDR1 and CDR2: MNHEY, SVGAGI. Trimming stripped 6 bases from V and 3 bases from J, with 5 bases between. The CDR3 loop reads CASRQYTEAFF. As DNA, the CDR3 is TGTGCCAGCAGACAGTACACTGAAGCTTTCTTT.

The chain couples TRBV9 to TRBJ1-5; D gene ambiguous. Trimming removed 4 bases at V and 0 bases at J, with 11 bases between. Germline-derived CDR1 and CDR2 are SGDLS and YYNGEE. This CDR3 is built from 15 residues. This chain's CDR3 is CASSPSSSSNQPQHF. The CDR3 DNA sequence: TGTGCCAGCAGCCCCTCCTCCAGTAGCAATCAGCCCCAGCATTTT.

The chain combines TRBV11-2 with TRBJ1-1, with 10 bases lining up with TRBD1. V was pared by 1 base and J by 3 bases, with 8 bases of the junction left unmatched. Per the germline V gene, CDR1 is SGHAT and CDR2 is FQNNGV. This CDR3 contains 17 residues. The CDR3 nucleotides read TGTGCCAGCAGCTTAGCGGTCCAGACAGGGGGCGACACTGAAGCTTTCTTT. This translates into CASSLAVQTGGDTEAFF.

This clone appeared a few times. The chain couples TRBV27 to TRBJ1-2, with D possibly TRBD1 on 6 matching bases. V was pared by 3 bases and J by 5 bases, with 13 bases between. The CDR3 covers 14 residues. Per the germline V gene, CDR1 is MNHEY and CDR2 is SMNVEV (reference sequence). Here the CDR3 DNA reads TGTGCCAGCAGTTTCTCCGACAGGAAGTATGGCTACACCTTC. Its protein is CASSFSDRKYGYTF.

This clone was seen once. CDR3 coding DNA: TGTGCCAGCAGTGAAGCTTGGGTCTCTGGAAACACCATATATTTT. Amino acid sequence: CASSEAWVSGNTIYF. The gene calls are TRBV6-1 and TRBJ1-3; D not certain. The V end was cut by 0 bases, the J end by 0 bases, with 6 bases between. The CDR3 length is 15 residues. Germline V gene data show CDR1 as MNHNS and CDR2 as SASEGT.

The chain employs TRBV4-2 and TRBJ1-2, with TRBD1 as a possible D gene (5 bases). The CDR3 has 17 amino acids. V dropped 5 bases and J dropped 3 bases, with 22 bases sitting between them. Germline CDR1 reads LGHNA; CDR2 reads YNFKEQ. In DNA form, the CDR3 reads TGTGCCAGCAGCGCCGGGACGGACGTAATCGACTACTATGGCTACACCTTC. This codes for CASSAGTDVIDYYGYTF.

V and J are TRBV29-1 and TRBJ1-6, with D maybe TRBD1 (5 bases). Trimming removed 3 bases at V and 14 bases at J, with 14 bases between. This CDR3 spans 12 amino acids. Germline-derived CDR1 and CDR2 are SQVTM and ANQGSEA. CDR3 DNA: TGCAGCGTTGATGGAGGCCGGGGGGCCCTCCACTTT. Translating gives CSVDGGRGALHF.

The genes are TRBV13 and TRBJ1-1, with D hard to call. Per the germline V gene, CDR1 is PRHDT and CDR2 is FYEKMQ (reference sequence). With 5 bases removed from V and 1 base from J, the gap between germline ends came to 8 bases. CDR3 length: 13 amino acids. The DNA for the CDR3 is TGTGCCAGCAGCCCACACGGGAACACTGAAGCTTTCTTT. It encodes CASSPHGNTEAFF.

The rearrangement links TRBV5-4 to TRBJ1-2, with D possibly TRBD1 on 5 matching bases. Per the germline V gene, CDR1 is SGHNT and CDR2 is YYREEE (reference sequence). The CDR3 extends over 15 amino acids. Trimming cost V 4 bases and J 8 bases, with 21 bases left between them. CDR3 residues: CASSTVMTEVRGYTF. The DNA of the CDR3 is TGTGCCAGCAGCACTGTGATGACAGAGGTGAGAGGCTACACCTTC.

This sequence joins TRBV5-6 and TRBJ2-7; D is unclear. The CDR3 runs to 15 residues. Germline-derived CDR1 and CDR2 are SGHDT and YYEEEE. Trimming removed 0 bases at V and 2 bases at J, with 12 bases between. The CDR3 reads CASSLAPAGTYEQYF. The CDR3 DNA reads TGTGCCAGCAGCTTGGCTCCCGCCGGAACCTACGAGCAGTACTTC.